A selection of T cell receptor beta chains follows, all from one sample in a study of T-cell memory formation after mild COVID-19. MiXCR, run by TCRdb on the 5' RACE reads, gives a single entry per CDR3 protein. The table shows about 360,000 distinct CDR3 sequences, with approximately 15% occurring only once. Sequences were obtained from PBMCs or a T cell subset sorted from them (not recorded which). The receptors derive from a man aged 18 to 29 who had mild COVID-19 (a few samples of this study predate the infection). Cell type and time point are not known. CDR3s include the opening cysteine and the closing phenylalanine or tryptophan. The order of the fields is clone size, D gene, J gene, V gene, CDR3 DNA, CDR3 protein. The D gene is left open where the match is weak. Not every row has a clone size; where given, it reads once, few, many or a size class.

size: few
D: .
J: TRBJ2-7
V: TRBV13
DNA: TGTGCCAGCAGCACCTCGGGCGAGCAGTACTTC
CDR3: CASSTSGEQYF

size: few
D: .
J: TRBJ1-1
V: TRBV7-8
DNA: TGTGCCAGCAGCCCAGGGCCTACTAACACTGAAGCTTTCTTT
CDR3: CASSPGPTNTEAFF

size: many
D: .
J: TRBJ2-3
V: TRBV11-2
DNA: TGTGCCAGCAGCTTAAGGGACAGCACAGATACGCAGTATTTT
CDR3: CASSLRDSTDTQYF

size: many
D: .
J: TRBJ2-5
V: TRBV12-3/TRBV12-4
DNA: TGTGCCAGCAGCCCCACTACCTTCCAAGAGACCCAGTACTTC
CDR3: CASSPTTFQETQYF

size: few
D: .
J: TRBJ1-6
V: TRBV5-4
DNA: TGTGCCAGCAGCTTGGACAGCTATAATTCACCCCTCCACTTT
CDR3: CASSLDSYNSPLHF

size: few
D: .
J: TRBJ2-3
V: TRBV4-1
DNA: TGCGCCAGCAGCCAAGATTCGGAAGATACGCAGTATTTT
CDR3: CASSQDSEDTQYF

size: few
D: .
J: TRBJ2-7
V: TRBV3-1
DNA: TGTGCCAGCAGCCGTGGTGGGGGCGAGCAGTACTTC
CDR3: CASSRGGGEQYF

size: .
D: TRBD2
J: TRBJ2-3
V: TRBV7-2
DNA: TGTGCCAGCAGCGCGGGGGGACCCTTTTCCACAGATACGCAGTATTTT
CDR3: CASSAGGPFSTDTQYF

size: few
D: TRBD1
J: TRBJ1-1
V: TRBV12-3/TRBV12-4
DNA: TGTGCCAGCAGACGGGACAGTCTGAACACTGAAGCTTTCTTT
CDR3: CASRRDSLNTEAFF

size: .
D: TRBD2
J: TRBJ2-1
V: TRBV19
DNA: TGTGCCAGTAGTATATCACTAGCGGGGGGAGATGAGCAGTTCTTC
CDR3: CASSISLAGGDEQFF

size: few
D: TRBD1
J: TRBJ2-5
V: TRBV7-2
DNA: TGTGCCAGCAGCTCGAGACCCGGGACAGGGGGAGACCAGTACTTC
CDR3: CASSSRPGTGGDQYF

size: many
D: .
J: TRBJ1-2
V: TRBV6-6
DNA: TGTGCCAGCAACCTACCGGGATTCTATGGCTACACCTTC
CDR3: CASNLPGFYGYTF

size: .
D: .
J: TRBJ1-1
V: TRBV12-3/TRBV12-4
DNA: TGTGCCAGCAGCCCACCATATGAGGGGACTGAAGCTTTCTTT
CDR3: CASSPPYEGTEAFF

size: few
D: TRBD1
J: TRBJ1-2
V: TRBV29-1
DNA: TGCAGCGTCTACCCCAATGGACAGGATGGCTACACCTTC
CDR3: CSVYPNGQDGYTF